The next 22 T cell receptor beta chains were all read from a single sample in a study of T cells in Graves' hyperthyroidism and ophthalmopathy. Amplification targeted TCR beta CDR3 regions from RNA transcripts. HTBI primers were employed in a first-round RT-PCR of the TCR CDR3. TCRdb re-called the multiplex PCR reads through MiXCR, storing one row per CDR3 protein. The table includes 350,000 to 400,000 distinct CDR3 sequences, approximately 19% detected once. Source material: blood. These receptors were collected from a young woman with Graves' hyperthyroidism.

The table lists this clonotype with many counts. CDR3 sequence (DNA): TGTGCCTGGCCGGGCCCGCGAAACACCGGGGAGCTGTTTTTT. The encoded protein is CAWPGPRNTGELFF. The rearrangement links TRBV30 to TRBJ2-2; D is ambiguous. CDR3 length: 14 residues. V was clipped by 5 bases and J by 2 bases, with 12 bases between them. CDR1 and CDR2 (germline): GTSNPN, SVGIG (reference sequence).

This sequence joins TRBV12-3 or TRBV12-4 and TRBJ1-1; D is ambiguous. Trimming pared 2 bases from V and 3 bases from J, leaving 13 bases between. The CDR3 is 15 residues long. DNA of the CDR3: TGTGCCAGCAGTTTATTGTTGGGGTCCGACACTGAAGCTTTCTTT. The encoded protein is CASSLLLGSDTEAFF.

Many counts were recorded for this clonotype. The chain employs TRBV7-9 and TRBJ2-7, with TRBD2 matching over 11 bases. Germline V gives CDR1 SEHNR, CDR2 FQNEAQ (reference sequence). The CDR3 covers 14 residues. Unmatched junction bases numbered 7, after V lost 5 bases and J lost 7 bases. This chain's CDR3 is CASSIHTSGGEQYF. As DNA, the CDR3 is TGTGCCAGCAGCATCCACACTAGCGGGGGTGAGCAGTACTTC.

This clonotype was counted at least ten times. This chain uses TRBV12-3 or TRBV12-4 with TRBJ1-1; D uncertain. V was pared by 8 bases and J by 1 base, with 11 bases between. The CDR3 contains 13 residues. CDR3 nucleotides: TGTGCCAGCTCGAATAGAGGGAACACTGAAGCTTTCTTT. Amino acids: CASSNRGNTEAFF.

This clonotype was seen repeatedly, ten times or more. J is TRBJ2-2 and V is TRBV6-1; 7 bases are shared with TRBD1. After removal of 4 bases from V and 3 bases from J, the junction contained 2 bases not matched to a gene. The CDR3 length is 14 residues. CDR1 MNHNS and CDR2 SASEGT come from the germline V gene. The CDR3, as DNA: TGTGCCAGCAGTGCCGGGACAGACACCGGGGAGCTGTTTTTT. It specifies CASSAGTDTGELFF.

The sample holds a few counts of this clonotype. The genes are TRBV5-1 and TRBJ2-7, with 7 bases lining up with TRBD1. V shed 2 bases and J 3 bases; nucleotides not matched to a gene: 5. Looked up from germline, CDR1 is SGHRS and CDR2 is YFSETQ. The CDR3 is made up of 14 amino acids. The CDR3 protein is CASSLGTEYYEQYF. The CDR3 nucleotides read TGCGCCAGCAGCTTAGGGACAGAGTACTACGAGCAGTACTTC.

This clonotype showed up many times. V usage is TRBV6-2 or TRBV6-3 and J usage is TRBJ2-7; tentatively, D is TRBD2 (6 bases). This CDR3 is 14 amino acids long. Trimming took off 6 bases at V and 3 bases at J, with 15 bases between the two ends. Germline CDR1 is MNHEY and CDR2 is SVGEGT. The CDR3 is CASSRSGQVYEQYF. CDR3 nucleotide sequence: TGTGCCAGCAGCCGAAGCGGGCAGGTCTACGAGCAGTACTTC.

This clonotype was recorded many times. The chain uses TRBV6-1 and TRBJ2-7, with TRBD2 identical over 12 bases. Germline assignment: CDR1 MNHNS and CDR2 SASEGT. This CDR3 spans 15 amino acids. Losses at the gene ends were 2 bases for V and 3 bases for J; bases not matched to a gene: 2. The CDR3 DNA is TGTGCCAGCAGTGAACTAGCGGGGGGGAGCTACGAGCAGTACTTC. Translation: CASSELAGGSYEQYF.

A word on this clonotype: This may stem from a read error, because a much larger clone lies one nucleotide away. The chain is built from TRBV27 and TRBJ2-5; TRBD2 might be the D (5 bases). In germline, CDR1 is MNHEY, CDR2 SMNVEV (reference sequence). The CDR3 has 15 residues. The CDR3 DNA reads as TGTGCCAGCAGCCCCACTCCCGGGATAGGAGAGACCCGGTACTTC. Amino acid sequence: CASSPTPGIGETRYF.

The genes are TRBV18 and TRBJ2-7; 9 bases align to TRBD1. The trim removed 6 bases at V and 3 bases at J, leaving 12 bases unmatched. The CDR3 totals 16 residues. Looked up from germline, CDR1 is KGHSH and CDR2 is LQKENI. The CDR3 DNA reads as TGTGCCAGCTCTCTACTCGGGACAGGGCAATTCTACGAGCAGTACTTC. Its translation is CASSLLGTGQFYEQYF. Full variable domain (rest looked up from reference TRBV18 and TRBJ2-7): NAGVMQNPRHLVRRRGQEARLRCSPMKGHSHVYWYRQLPEEGLKFMVYLQKENIIDESGMPKERFSAEFPKEGPSILRIQQVVRGDSAAYFCASSLLGTGQFYEQYFGPGTRLTVT.

This clonotype was seen many times. V usage is TRBV2 and J usage is TRBJ2-7; unclear D gene. Germline loops: CDR1 SNHLY, CDR2 FYNNEI. This CDR3 region has 12 residues. V lost 6 bases and J lost 5, with 11 bases in between. Written as DNA, the CDR3 is TGTGCCAGCAGGCCTGAACTGGACGAGCAGTACTTC. Protein product: CASRPELDEQYF.

This clonotype was observed at least ten times. J is TRBJ1-1 and V is TRBV6-1; no firm D call. The CDR3 spans 11 residues. V was clipped by 7 bases and J by 4 bases, with 7 bases between them. In germline, CDR1 is MNHNS, CDR2 SASEGT. CDR3 protein: CASNGGTEAFF. The DNA for the CDR3 is TGTGCCAGCAATGGAGGCACTGAAGCTTTCTTT.

This clonotype was picked up a small number of times. This chain joins TRBV4-1 and TRBJ1-3; D may be TRBD1 (6 bases). Trimming left V 4 bases short and J 10 bases short, with 23 bases between. The CDR3 length is 16 residues. Germline V CDR1 and CDR2: MGHRA, YSYEKL. The CDR3 reads CASSLAGDTFGETIYF. CDR3 nucleotide sequence: TGCGCCAGCAGCCTCGCCGGGGACACCTTTGGAGAAACCATATATTTT.

This clonotype came up once. This may come from a read error, since a much larger clone is one base off. The CDR3 does not end in the conserved phenylalanine or tryptophan, so this is likely a read error. The chain joins TRBV3-1 to TRBJ1-2; D ambiguous. V was pared by 1 base and J by 3 bases, with 6 bases between. Germline CDR1 reads LGHDT; CDR2 reads YNNKEL (reference sequence). The CDR3 totals 13 residues. CDR3 nucleotides: TGTGCCAGCAGCCAAGGTCCTGACTATGGCTACACCGTC. It specifies CASSQGPDYGYTV.

The sample holds a few counts of this clonotype. The chain employs TRBV12-3 or TRBV12-4 and TRBJ1-3, with D possibly matching TRBD1 (6 bases). The CDR3 length is 15 residues. Between the trimmed V and J ends, which lost 5 bases and 3 bases, there was a span of 14 bases. CDR3 coding DNA: TGTGCCAGCAGTCTGGGGGGGGCGCTTGGAAACACCATATATTTT. This sequence encodes CASSLGGALGNTIYF.

Many counts were recorded for this clonotype. The V call is TRBV12-3 or TRBV12-4, the J call TRBJ1-3, with no clear D. The V end lost 3 bases, the J end lost 0 bases, and 12 bases lay between the germline ends. This CDR3 spans 16 amino acids. The CDR3 is CASSLGTWDSGNTIYF. The CDR3 DNA follows: TGTGCCAGCAGTTTGGGTACGTGGGACTCTGGAAACACCATATATTTT.

This clonotype was observed many times. The genes are TRBV6-5 and TRBJ2-7; 7 bases map to TRBD1. In germline, CDR1 is MNHEY, CDR2 SVGAGI. The CDR3 sequence is 14 residues long. V shed 4 bases and J 3 bases; nucleotides not matched to a gene: 6. The CDR3 loop is CASSWVQGIYEQYF. CDR3 DNA sequence: TGTGCCAGCAGTTGGGTACAGGGGATCTACGAGCAGTACTTC.

This clonotype was detected many times. V gene TRBV6-5 combines with J gene TRBJ2-2; D is unresolved. V lost 1 base, J lost 0 bases, and 12 bases lay in between. The CDR3 sequence is 17 residues long. CDR1 is MNHEY and CDR2 is SVGAGI in the germline V gene. This chain's CDR3 is CASSYLGRLANTGELFF. The CDR3 nucleotides are TGTGCCAGCAGTTACTTGGGCAGGCTCGCGAACACCGGGGAGCTGTTTTTT.

The rearrangement joins TRBV30 to TRBJ1-1; D is unclear. Trimming shortened V by 5 bases and J by 5 bases, and 15 bases separated the two germline ends. CDR1 is GTSNPN, CDR2 SVGIG, per germline (reference sequence). The CDR3 spans 13 residues. CDR3 region: CAWARRVGTEAFF. CDR3 nucleotide sequence: TGTGCCTGGGCAAGGCGGGTTGGGACTGAAGCTTTCTTT.

The sample holds many counts of this clonotype. The V and J genes are TRBV29-1 and TRBJ2-5; D might be TRBD1 (5 bases). This CDR3 comprises 13 residues. The V end was cut by 4 bases, the J end by 4 bases, with 13 bases between. Germline CDR1 and CDR2: SQVTM and ANQGSEA. CDR3 sequence (DNA): TGCAGCGTTGGGCAAGGGGTAGGAGAGACCCAGTACTTC. Its translation is CSVGQGVGETQYF.

This clonotype came up many times. This sequence joins TRBV6-2 or TRBV6-3 and TRBJ1-1, with D unresolved. The CDR3 is made up of 15 amino acids. V was shortened by 7 bases and J by 3 bases, with 18 bases between the two germline ends. Looked up from germline, CDR1 is MNHEY and CDR2 is SVGEGT. CDR3 bases: TGTGCCAGCAAGTTTCGGACCTTGAGGGACACTGAAGCTTTCTTT. It specifies CASKFRTLRDTEAFF.

A note on this clonotype: This sequence may be a read error, since a much larger clone differs from it by one base. The V call is TRBV12-3 or TRBV12-4, the J call TRBJ2-7; D remains ambiguous. The CDR3 totals 14 residues. Here the CDR3 DNA reads TGTGCCAGCAGTTTTGGCCGGGCGGAGTACGAGCAGTATGTC. It translates to CASSFGRAEYEQYV.